This TCR beta chain came from a study of OX40 agonist ivuxolimab in advanced cancers. Turning to the study itself: Past anti-PD-1, anti-PD-L1 or anti-CTLA-4 therapy was accepted, and around 40% had received some. The study reported partial responses in three patients: one hepatocellular carcinoma, two cutaneous melanoma. Study results and limitations: Researchers did not determine the expanded peripheral T cells' antigen specificity.

About this clone: The antigen is unknown.

CDR1 is SGHDT and CDR2 is YYEEEE in the germline V gene. V was clipped by 4 bases and J by 2 bases, with 12 bases between them. The CDR3 totals 14 residues. Researchers took blood at baseline, on cycle 4 day 1, and on cycle 7 day 1. TCRdb's table, derived via immunoSEQ multiplex PCR, lists solely in-frame clones and lacks some. This table holds about 100,000 clones, under 95% found once. The V and J genes are TRBV5-6 and TRBJ1-1; D not certain. The receptor's source is an adult with an advanced solid tumor such as melanoma, head and neck, liver or kidney cancer. The sample in question was CD4+ or CD8+ T cells sorted from blood, obtained in a trial of the OX40 agonist ivuxolimab. The CDR3 loop reads CASSPLGINTEAFF. DNA for the CDR3: TGTGCCAGCAGCCCCCTTGGCATCAACACTGAAGCTTTCTTT.